This T cell receptor (beta chain) appears in the sequencing data of a study of cytomegalovirus exposure and HLA in healthy donors. Study-wide results and limits: A later analysis reportedly found that, within productive TCRs, an Asian-associated ancestry cluster had fewer N-insertions than the mean observed across the approximately 690 donors. Reports state that TCR beta sequences accurately predicted most subjects' HLA-A and HLA-B alleles.

It was with 60 Vbeta and 13 Jbeta primers that the PCR ran. Clones were read by immunoSEQ multiplex PCR, and TCRdb kept only the in-frame ones, dropping some. The data show about 110,000 clones, approximately 78% seen once. V was pared by 0 bases and J by 2 bases, with 8 bases between. The CDR3 consists of 14 residues. Germline V gene sequence: CDR1 GTSNPN, CDR2 SVGIG (reference sequence). Regarding this clone: Its antigen is currently unknown.

V is TRBV30 and J is TRBJ2-1; D is uncertain. This TCR came from a woman aged 30 to 39 in good health and CMV-seronegative. Sequencing was carried out using PBMCs. CDR3 amino acids: CAWSVSGPYNEQFF. The CDR3 bases are TGTGCCTGGAGTGTTAGTGGGCCCTACAATGAGCAGTTCTTC.